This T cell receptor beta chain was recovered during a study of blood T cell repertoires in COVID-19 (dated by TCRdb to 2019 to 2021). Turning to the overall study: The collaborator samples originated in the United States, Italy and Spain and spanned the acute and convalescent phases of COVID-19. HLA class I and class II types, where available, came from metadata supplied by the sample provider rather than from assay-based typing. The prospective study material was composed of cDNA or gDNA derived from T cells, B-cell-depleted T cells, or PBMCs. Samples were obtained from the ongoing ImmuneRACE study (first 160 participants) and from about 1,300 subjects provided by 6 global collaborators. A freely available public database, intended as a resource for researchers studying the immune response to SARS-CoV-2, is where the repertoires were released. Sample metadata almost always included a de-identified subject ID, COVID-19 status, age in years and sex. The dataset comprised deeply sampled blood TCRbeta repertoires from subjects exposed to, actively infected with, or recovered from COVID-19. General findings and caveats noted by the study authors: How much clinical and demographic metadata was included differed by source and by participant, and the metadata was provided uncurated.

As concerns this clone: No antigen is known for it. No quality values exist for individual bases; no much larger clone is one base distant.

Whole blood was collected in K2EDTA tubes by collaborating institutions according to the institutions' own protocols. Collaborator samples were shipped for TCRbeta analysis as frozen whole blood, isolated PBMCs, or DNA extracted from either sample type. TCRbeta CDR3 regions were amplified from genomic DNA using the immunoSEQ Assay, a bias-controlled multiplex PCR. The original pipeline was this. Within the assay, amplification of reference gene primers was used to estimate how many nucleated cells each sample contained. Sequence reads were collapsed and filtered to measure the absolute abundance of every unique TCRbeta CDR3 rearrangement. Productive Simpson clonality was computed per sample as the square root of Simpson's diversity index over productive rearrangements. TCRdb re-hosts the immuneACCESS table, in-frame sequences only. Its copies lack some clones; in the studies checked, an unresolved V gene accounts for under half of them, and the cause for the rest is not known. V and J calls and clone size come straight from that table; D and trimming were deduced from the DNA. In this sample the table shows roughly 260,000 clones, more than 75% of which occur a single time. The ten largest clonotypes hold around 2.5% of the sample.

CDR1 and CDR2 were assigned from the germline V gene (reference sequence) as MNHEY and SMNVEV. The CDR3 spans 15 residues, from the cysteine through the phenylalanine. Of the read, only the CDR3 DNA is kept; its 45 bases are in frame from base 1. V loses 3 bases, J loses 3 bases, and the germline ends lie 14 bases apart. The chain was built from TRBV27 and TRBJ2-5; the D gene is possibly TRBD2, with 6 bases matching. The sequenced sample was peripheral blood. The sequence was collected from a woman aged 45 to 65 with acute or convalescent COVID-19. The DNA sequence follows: TGTGCCAGCAGTTTGGAGACTAGGATAAAAGAGACCCAGTACTTC. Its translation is CASSLETRIKETQYF.